The following is a T cell receptor beta chain sequence with its context. Its target is unknown. The ends were cut back, 5 bases at V and 4 bases at J, with 18 bases in the middle. Germline assignment: CDR1 DFQATT and CDR2 SNEGSKA (reference sequence). This CDR3 is 15 amino acids long. This entry belongs to a study of blood T cells in healthy people across ages. Findings of the study overall: When set beside aged donors, long-lived donors presented more naive CD4+ cells and higher diversity.

Alongside a J-beta primer mix, a sample-barcoded 5' primer served in a second PCR lasting roughly 7 to 11 cycles. TCRdb redid the calling of the 5' RACE reads with MiXCR, one entry per CDR3 protein. The data contain about 510,000 distinct CDR3 sequences, roughly a quarter of them singletons. This sample was also put to use in a study of T cells of mothers and their children.

This receptor was identified in a boy under 10 years old in good health. V is TRBV20-1 and J is TRBJ1-5, with D tentatively TRBD1 (5 bases). Source material: blood. CDR3 nucleotides: TGCAGTGCTTCACGGGGGACGGGCCTTAATCAGCCCCAGCATTTT. Encoded protein: CSASRGTGLNQPQHF.